Described below is a single T cell receptor beta chain sequence and its context. Its antigen is currently unknown. Assay used: immunoSEQ multiplex PCR; TCRdb lists only in-frame clones, some missing. The table lists under 300,000 clones, approximately 84% of them singletons. Unstimulated regulatory T cells (CD4+CD25+CD127-), CD4+CD25- non-regulatory cells, CD4 and CD8 cells were FACS-sorted from thawed PBMCs. These data originate in a study of Tregs in tolerant kidney transplant recipients. General study points: The most relevant donor-specific Treg TCRbeta repertoire apparently came from expansion with activated donor B cells.

Sequencing was carried out using CD4+ T cells from blood. This TCR derives from a human donor in good health.

DNA of the CDR3: TGTGCCAGCAGCTTAGCTCGTCGAGGGTCACCGGGCGAGCAGTACTTC. It is translated as CASSLARRGSPGEQYF. V usage is TRBV7-9 and J usage is TRBJ2-7; tentatively, D is TRBD2 (5 bases). The CDR3 has 16 amino acids. From germline, CDR1 is SEHNR and CDR2 FQNEAQ (reference sequence). With 0 bases removed from V and 6 bases from J, the gap between germline ends came to 18 bases.